Shown below are 25 T cell receptor beta chains from a single sample sequenced in a study of T cells expressing NK-cell markers. TCRdb re-called the 5' RACE reads; every CDR3 protein appears as one record, without DNA. Recorded for this sample: 550,000 to 600,000 distinct CDR3 sequences. Sequenced input: blood T cells: a sorted CD56 or NKG2C T cell subset, CD4+ or CD8+ T cells, or bulk PBMC T cells (not recorded which). Receptors originate from a man between 18 and 29 years old in good health.

The rearrangement joins TRBV11-2 to TRBJ2-7; TCRdb indicates TRBD2, and absent DNA this call remains unverified. Looked up from germline, CDR1 is SGHAT and CDR2 is FQNNGV. The length of the CDR3 is 18 residues. CDR3 residues: CASSLGRRLAGGSYEQYF.

This sequence joins TRBV4-2 and TRBJ2-7. Germline V gene data show CDR1 as LGHNA and CDR2 as YNFKEQ. This CDR3 has 14 residues. The CDR3 reads CASSQADGAYEQYF.

This chain links TRBV28 with TRBJ1-4; TCRdb gives TRBD1 as the D gene, but with no DNA this cannot be confirmed. This CDR3 has 15 residues. The V gene's germline CDR1 is MDHEN and CDR2 SYDVKM. The CDR3 loop reads CASSRSQGAGEKLFF.

This sequence joins TRBV15 and TRBJ2-1; TCRdb outputs TRBD2, but without DNA this stays unchecked. Germline CDR1 and CDR2: LNHNV and YYDKDF (reference sequence). The CDR3 extends over 16 amino acids. The CDR3 sequence is CATSSPSGPGGNEQFF.

The chain recombines TRBV27 with TRBJ2-7. Germline V CDR1 and CDR2: MNHEY, SMNVEV (reference sequence). The CDR3 has 14 residues. CDR3 in amino acids: CASSLSQDSYEQYF.

V is TRBV29-1 and J is TRBJ1-2. Germline V gene lookup returns CDR1 SQVTM and CDR2 ANQGSEA. The CDR3 extends over 13 amino acids. Here the CDR3 reads CSVGQLYHYGYTF.

The chain joins TRBV6-1 to TRBJ1-1; TCRdb's D call, TRBD1, is unchecked because there is no DNA. Looked up from germline, CDR1 is MNHNS and CDR2 is SASEGT. CDR3 length equals 15 residues. CDR3 amino acids: CASSRRGGGVPEAFF.

V gene TRBV6-1 combines with J gene TRBJ2-1; TCRdb returns TRBD2, unconfirmable since there is no DNA. Germline values: CDR1 MNHNS, CDR2 SASEGT. This CDR3 has 16 amino acids. The CDR3 loop reads CASSQRLAGGPGEQFF.

The chain employs TRBV15 and TRBJ2-5; TCRdb calls TRBD1, which cannot be checked without DNA. Germline assignment: CDR1 LNHNV and CDR2 YYDKDF (reference sequence). CDR3 length: 13 residues. CDR3 sequence: CATSRPGFETQYF.

V gene TRBV7-9 combines with J gene TRBJ2-2; with no DNA, the TCRdb D assignment of TRBD1 cannot be verified. Germline CDR1 is SEHNR and CDR2 is FQNEAQ (reference sequence). CDR3 length equals 17 residues. CDR3 residues: CASSLEGRESRTGELFF.

The chain carries TRBV12-3 or TRBV12-4 and TRBJ2-1; TCRdb's D call, TRBD2, is unchecked because there is no DNA. The CDR3 totals 16 residues. CDR3 residues: CASSFQTSGFRSEQFF.

This chain connects TRBV29-1 to TRBJ2-7. This CDR3 has 11 amino acids. From germline, CDR1 is SQVTM and CDR2 ANQGSEA. The CDR3 loop reads CSVVVEAEQYF.

The CDR3 sequence: CASSYSQSGWGETQYF. The chain couples TRBV6-5 to TRBJ2-5; TCRdb picks TRBD1, but there is no DNA to check that call. The CDR3 contains 16 residues. CDR1 is MNHEY and CDR2 is SVGAGI in the germline V gene.

The chain has TRBV12-3 or TRBV12-4 and TRBJ2-7. This CDR3 is built from 14 residues. CDR3 in amino acids: CASSLVRQSDEQYF.

The rearrangement uses TRBV12-3 or TRBV12-4 and TRBJ2-1. This CDR3 has 11 amino acids. CDR3 protein: CASSSRNEQFF.

The V call is TRBV12-3 or TRBV12-4, the J call TRBJ1-2; the D call from TCRdb, TRBD1, cannot be confirmed without DNA. The CDR3 runs to 14 residues. The CDR3 reads CASSPRRGRGGYTF.

The chain combines TRBV30 with TRBJ1-5. This CDR3 is built from 16 residues. Germline V gives CDR1 GTSNPN, CDR2 SVGIG (reference sequence). This chain's CDR3 is CAWSVQSVYSNQPQHF.

The V call is TRBV4-1, the J call TRBJ2-1; TCRdb outputs TRBD1, but without DNA this stays unchecked. The CDR3 covers 16 residues. The germline gives CDR1 MGHRA, CDR2 YSYEKL. CDR3 amino acids: CASSQFSGSTYNEQFF.

The gene calls are TRBV10-3 and TRBJ2-1; TCRdb lists TRBD2, though no DNA is available to test this call. CDR3 length: 15 residues. The germline V gene has CDR1 ENHRY and CDR2 SYGVKD. CDR3: CAISEGGRASNEQFF.

The chain recombines TRBV3-1 with TRBJ2-7; the D call from TCRdb, TRBD2, cannot be confirmed without DNA. CDR3 length: 14 amino acids. Germline lookup yields CDR1 LGHDT and CDR2 YNNKEL (reference sequence). CDR3: CASSSNPRGYEQYF.

This chain links TRBV5-1 with TRBJ2-2; TCRdb returns TRBD1, unconfirmable since there is no DNA. From germline, CDR1 is SGHRS and CDR2 YFSETQ. The CDR3 is 15 residues long. The CDR3: CASSYRQGNTGELFF.

The V and J genes are TRBV2 and TRBJ2-1; TCRdb outputs TRBD1, but without DNA this stays unchecked. The CDR3 has 11 amino acids. CDR1 is SNHLY, CDR2 FYNNEI, per germline. The CDR3 protein is CASSERQGPFF.

The chain links TRBV6-5 to TRBJ2-7; no DNA is available, so the TRBD1 call from TCRdb remains unchecked. Germline-derived CDR1 and CDR2 are MNHEY and SVGAGI. The CDR3 is 16 amino acids. This chain's CDR3 is CASSLSVGGTPYEQYF.

CDR3: CSAPSGATSSYNEQFF. V usage is TRBV20-1 and J usage is TRBJ2-1. The CDR3 is 16 residues long. The germline CDR1 and CDR2 sequences are DFQATT and SNEGSKA (reference sequence).

The chain joins TRBV20-1 to TRBJ1-2. The CDR3 runs to 12 residues. The germline V gene has CDR1 DFQATT and CDR2 SNEGSKA (reference sequence). The CDR3 sequence is CSAPELNYGYTF.